This T cell receptor beta chain was recorded in a study of T cell clusters in autoimmune cytopenias. Across the whole study: TRB sequencing had a median about 55,000 reads and under 3,000 distinct clonotypes per sample.

TRB was amplified from about 270 ng of peripheral blood genomic DNA per sample. TRB was amplified by touch-down multiplex PCR, primer pools A and B combined. Using the multiplex PCR reads, TCRdb records one entry per CDR3 protein without DNA. The sample's table shows about 5,000 distinct CDR3 sequences. The CDR3 covers 14 residues. Germline CDR1 is MNHEY and CDR2 is SVGAGI. This sequence originates from a human donor with an autoimmune cytopenia or autoimmune hepatitis (not recorded which). The chain has TRBV6-5 and TRBJ1-1; lacking DNA, the TRBD1 call made by TCRdb goes unchecked. The sequencing input was peripheral blood. CDR3 amino acids: CASSPRTTWTEAFF.